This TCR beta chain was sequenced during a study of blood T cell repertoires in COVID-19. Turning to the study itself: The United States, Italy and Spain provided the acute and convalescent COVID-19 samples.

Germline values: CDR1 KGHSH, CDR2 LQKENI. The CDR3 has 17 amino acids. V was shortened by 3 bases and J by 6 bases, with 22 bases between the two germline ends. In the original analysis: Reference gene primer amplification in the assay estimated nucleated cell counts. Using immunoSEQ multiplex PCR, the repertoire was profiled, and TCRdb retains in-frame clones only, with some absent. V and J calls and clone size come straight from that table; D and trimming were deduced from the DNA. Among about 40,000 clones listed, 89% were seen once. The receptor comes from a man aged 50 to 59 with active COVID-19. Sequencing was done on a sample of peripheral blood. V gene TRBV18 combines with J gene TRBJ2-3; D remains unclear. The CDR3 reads CASSPPQPGAELDTQYF. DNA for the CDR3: TGTGCCAGCTCACCTCCGCAACCCGGAGCTGAATTGGATACGCAGTATTTT.